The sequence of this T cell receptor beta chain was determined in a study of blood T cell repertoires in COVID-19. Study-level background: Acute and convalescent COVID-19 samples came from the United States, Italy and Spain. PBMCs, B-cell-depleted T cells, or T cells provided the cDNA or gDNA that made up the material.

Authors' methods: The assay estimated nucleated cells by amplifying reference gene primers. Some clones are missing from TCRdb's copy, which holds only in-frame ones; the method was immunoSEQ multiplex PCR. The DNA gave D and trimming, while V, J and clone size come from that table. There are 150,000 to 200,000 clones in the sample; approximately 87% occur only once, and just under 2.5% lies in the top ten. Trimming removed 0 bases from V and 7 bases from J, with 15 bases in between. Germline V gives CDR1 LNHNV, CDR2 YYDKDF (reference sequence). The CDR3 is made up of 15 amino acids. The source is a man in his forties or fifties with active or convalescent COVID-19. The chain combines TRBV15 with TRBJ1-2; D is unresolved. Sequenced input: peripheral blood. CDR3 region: CATSREPRAEAGYTF. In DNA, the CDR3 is TGTGCCACCAGCAGAGAACCAAGGGCGGAGGCTGGCTACACCTTC.